This entry lists 30 T cell receptor beta chains sequenced from one sample in a study of T cells in localized non-small cell lung cancer. TCRdb's copy holds only in-frame clones and misses some; the assay was immunoSEQ multiplex PCR. Here the sample spans some 66,000 clones, about 83% being singletons. Sequenced here: peripheral blood, sampled before any cancer treatment. These receptors were taken from a female donor over 55 with stage I lung adenocarcinoma.

Here the CDR3 reads CASSDRSLAGGGETQYF. The CDR3 nucleotides are TGTGCCAGCAGTGATAGGTCGCTAGCGGGCGGGGGAGAGACCCAGTACTTC. The chain links TRBV2 to TRBJ2-5, with 8 bases aligning to TRBD2. The CDR3 contains 17 residues. Germline CDR1 and CDR2: SNHLY and FYNNEI. Trimming took 3 bases from V and 4 from J; bases not matched to a gene: 13.

The rearrangement joins TRBV28 to TRBJ1-5; 9 nucleotides align to TRBD1. Germline assignment: CDR1 MDHEN and CDR2 SYDVKM. CDR3 length: 15 amino acids. V gave up 9 bases and J gave up 4 bases; unmatched junction bases: 10. DNA of the CDR3: TGTGCCAGTAACCCCCCAGGACAGGGGAATCAGCCCCAGCATTTT. The encoded protein is CASNPPGQGNQPQHF.

The rearrangement uses TRBV30 and TRBJ2-7, with D unresolved. Per germline, CDR1 GTSNPN and CDR2 SVGIG (reference sequence). This CDR3 spans 15 amino acids. Trimming removed 2 bases from V and 0 bases from J, with 14 bases in between. CDR3 loop: CAWSRAQPSSYEQYF. CDR3 bases: TGTGCCTGGAGTCGGGCCCAGCCCTCCTCCTACGAGCAGTACTTC.

The gene calls are TRBV5-5 and TRBJ1-3, with no clear D. Looked up from germline, CDR1 is SGHKS and CDR2 is YYEKEE (reference sequence). This CDR3 has 15 residues. Trimming took off 3 bases at V and 0 bases at J, with 10 bases between the two ends. The CDR3 nucleotides read TGTGCCAGCAGCTATGAGGAACACTCTGGAAACACCATATATTTT. It encodes CASSYEEHSGNTIYF.

The chain is built from TRBV6-5 and TRBJ2-2, with TRBD2 as a possible D gene (6 bases). Germline values: CDR1 MNHEY, CDR2 SVGAGI. Trimming cost V 6 bases and J 4 bases, with 12 bases left between them. This CDR3 comprises 14 residues. CDR3 coding DNA: TGTGCCAGCAGGGTACCGCGGGGCACCGGGGAGCTGTTTTTT. It translates to CASRVPRGTGELFF.

This clone was counted a few times. V is TRBV6-1 and J is TRBJ2-1; 11 bases match TRBD2. CDR3 size: 15 residues. V was pared by 5 bases and J by 8 bases, with 8 bases of the junction left unmatched. CDR1 is MNHNS, CDR2 SASEGT, per germline. CDR3 in DNA: TGTGCCAGCAGTTCGCTAGCGGGAGGCCCCTATGAGCAGTTCTTC. This codes for CASSSLAGGPYEQFF.

The CDR3 region has the DNA TGTGCCAGTACTACAGATACGCAGTATTTT. Translation gives CASTTDTQYF. The rearrangement joins TRBV25-1 to TRBJ2-3; no clear D gene. V was pared by 9 bases and J by 3 bases, with 4 bases between. There are 10 residues in the CDR3. Germline V lookup: CDR1 MGHDK, CDR2 SYGVNS. The whole variable domain, remainder taken from reference TRBV25-1 and TRBJ2-3, is EADIYQTPRYLVIGTGKKITLECSQTMGHDKMYWYQQDPGMELHLIHYSYGVNSTEKGDLSSESTVSRIRTEHFPLTLESARPSHTSQYLCASTTDTQYFGPGTRLTVL.

This chain links TRBV19 with TRBJ1-4; weak D call: TRBD1 (6 bases). CDR1 is LNHDA and CDR2 is SQIVND in the germline V gene (reference sequence). Trimming took 2 bases from V and 8 from J, leaving 12 bases between them. This CDR3 is built from 14 residues. The CDR3 loop is CASSIKWTVEKLFF. The CDR3 DNA follows: TGTGCCAGTAGTATAAAGTGGACAGTAGAAAAACTGTTTTTT. Full variable domain (missing parts from reference TRBV19 and TRBJ1-4): DGGITQSPKYLFRKEGQNVTLSCEQNLNHDAMYWYRQDPGQGLRLIYYSQIVNDFQKGDIAEGYSVSREKKESFPLTVTSAQKNPTAFYLCASSIKWTVEKLFFGSGTQLSVL.

V gene TRBV2 combines with J gene TRBJ2-7, with 9 bases lining up with TRBD1. The V gene's germline CDR1 is SNHLY and CDR2 FYNNEI. V lost 8 bases, J lost 0 bases, and 5 bases stayed unmatched. The CDR3 spans 14 residues. The CDR3 coding sequence is TGTGCCAGCGTTGACAGGGGGACCTCCTACGAGCAGTACTTC. It translates to CASVDRGTSYEQYF. Combining the CDR3 with reference TRBV2 and TRBJ2-7 gives the whole variable domain EPEVTQTPSHQVTQMGQEVILRCVPISNHLYFYWYRQILGQKVEFLVSFYNNEISEKSEIFDDQFSVERPDGSNFTLKIRSTKLEDSAMYFCASVDRGTSYEQYFGPGTRLTVT.

This rearrangement joins TRBV14 to TRBJ2-7; 8 positions agree with TRBD2. V lost 4 bases, J lost 2 bases, and 7 bases stayed unmatched. CDR1 is SGHDN and CDR2 is FVKESK in the germline V gene. This CDR3 spans 15 amino acids. In DNA form, the CDR3 reads TGTGCCAGCAGCCGGCGCGGGGGGATAACCTACGAGCAGTACTTC. Translated, it gives CASSRRGGITYEQYF.

This chain links TRBV7-2 with TRBJ1-2, with 7 bases aligning to TRBD1. This CDR3 region has 13 residues. Germline-derived CDR1 and CDR2 are SGHTA and FQGNSA. Trimming removed 3 bases from V and 7 bases from J; junction bases left unmatched: 5. CDR3: CASSFRDSRGYTF. The CDR3 nucleotides read TGTGCCAGCAGCTTCCGGGACAGTCGTGGCTACACCTTC. The variable domain in full, with the rest retrieved from reference TRBV7-2 and TRBJ1-2, is GAGVSQSPSNKVTEKGKDVELRCDPISGHTALYWYRQSLGQGLEFLIYFQGNSAPDKSGLPSDRFSAERTGGSVSTLTIQRTQQEDSAVYLCASSFRDSRGYTFGSGTRLTVV.

The rearrangement joins TRBV9 to TRBJ1-2; D ambiguous. The V and J ends lost 1 base and 1 base respectively, with 5 bases between them. The CDR3 is made up of 13 amino acids. The germline CDR1 and CDR2 sequences are SGDLS and YYNGEE. The CDR3 DNA follows: TGTGCCAGCAGCGTATTGGATAACTATGGCTACACCTTC. Its protein is CASSVLDNYGYTF.

J is TRBJ1-1 and V is TRBV19; 7 bases agree with TRBD1. CDR3 length equals 14 residues. J lost 3 bases, V lost 1 base, and 2 bases had no gene match. Germline values: CDR1 LNHDA, CDR2 SQIVND (reference sequence). The DNA for the CDR3 is TGTGCCAGTAGTATAGGACAGGGCTACACTGAAGCTTTCTTT. This codes for CASSIGQGYTEAFF.

The count of this clone is one. The chain uses TRBV19 and TRBJ2-7, with a possible D match to TRBD1 (6 bases). The CDR3 runs 13 residues. Germline CDR1 and CDR2: LNHDA and SQIVND (reference sequence). V lost 7 bases to trimming and J lost 4 bases, with 14 bases between them. CDR3 residues: CASMRQGSYEQYF. CDR3 DNA: TGTGCCAGTATGAGGCAGGGGTCGTACGAGCAGTACTTC.

This chain connects TRBV18 to TRBJ2-1; the D gene is possibly TRBD2 (6 bases). Trimming stripped 3 bases from V and 3 bases from J, with 9 bases between. This CDR3 has 14 amino acids. Germline assignment: CDR1 KGHSH and CDR2 LQKENI. As DNA, the CDR3 is TGTGCCAGCTCACCTTCGGGACTCTACAATGAGCAGTTCTTC. Its protein product is CASSPSGLYNEQFF.

This chain uses TRBV7-8 with TRBJ1-6; 10 nucleotides line up with TRBD1. Germline loops: CDR1 SGHVS, CDR2 FQNEAQ. V lost 4 bases to trimming and J lost 8 bases; unmatched junction nucleotides: 5. The CDR3 contains 15 residues. The CDR3 coding sequence is TGTGCCAGCAGCTCGACCGGGACAGGGGATTCACCCCTCCACTTT. Encoded protein: CASSSTGTGDSPLHF. The full variable domain, with the rest looked up from reference TRBV7-8 and TRBJ1-6, is GAGVSQSPRYKVAKRGQDVALRCDPISGHVSLFWYQQALGQGPEFLTYFQNEAQLDKSGLPSDRFFAERPEGSVSTLKIQRTQQEDSAVYLCASSSTGTGDSPLHFGNGTRLTVT.

This chain connects TRBV18 to TRBJ2-1; D tentatively reads TRBD1 or TRBD2 (5 bases each). Trimming took 7 bases from V and 2 from J, leaving 12 bases between them. From germline, CDR1 is KGHSH and CDR2 LQKENI. The CDR3 length is 14 residues. The CDR3 region has the DNA TGTGCCAGCTTAACCGGGACGGCCTACAATGAGCAGTTCTTC. It codes for CASLTGTAYNEQFF.

The gene calls are TRBV9 and TRBJ1-2, with D perhaps TRBD1 (5 bases). This CDR3 has 15 residues. Trimming left V 3 bases short and J 6 bases short, with 18 bases between. CDR1 and CDR2 (germline): SGDLS, YYNGEE. CDR3 region: CASSAPFVGGDGYTF. CDR3 coding DNA: TGTGCCAGCAGCGCCCCCTTTGTTGGGGGTGATGGCTACACCTTC.

The rearrangement uses TRBV30 and TRBJ2-1; TRBD2 aligns across 7 bases. Per the germline V gene, CDR1 is GTSNPN and CDR2 is SVGIG (reference sequence). The CDR3 loop spans 11 amino acids. Trimming at V came to 5 bases and at J to 9 bases, leaving 4 bases not matched to a gene. CDR3 nucleotides: TGTGCCTGGCAAGGACTAGTTGAGCAGTTCTTC. Translating gives CAWQGLVEQFF. Together with reference TRBV30 and TRBJ2-1, the CDR3 gives the full variable domain: SQTIHQWPATLVQPVGSPLSLECTVEGTSNPNLYWYRQAAGRGLQLLFYSVGIGQISSEVPQNLSASRPQDRQFILSSKKLLLSDSGFYLCAWQGLVEQFFGPGTRLTVL.

The CDR3, as DNA: TGTGCCAGTAGTTTGGGACAGGCCGTCATGAACACTGAAGCTTTCTTT. Translating gives CASSLGQAVMNTEAFF. The chain employs TRBV19 and TRBJ1-1; TRBD1 aligns across 8 bases. J was trimmed by 0 bases and V by 5 bases; bases with no gene match: 8. The CDR3 has 16 amino acids. Germline CDR1 is LNHDA and CDR2 is SQIVND (reference sequence).

This chain joins TRBV5-6 and TRBJ1-1; tentatively, D is TRBD1 (6 bases). CDR3 length equals 16 residues. Between the trimmed V and J ends, which lost 0 bases and 8 bases, there was a span of 20 bases. CDR1 and CDR2 (germline): SGHDT, YYEEEE. The DNA of the CDR3 is TGTGCCAGCAGCTTGGAAAGACAGGCAGCCCCACTAGAAGCTTTCTTT. Translation gives CASSLERQAAPLEAFF.

This clone was picked up a small number of times. This chain links TRBV18 with TRBJ1-1, with D possibly TRBD1 on 5 matching bases. The CDR3 has 14 residues. Trimming took 3 bases from V and 1 from J, leaving 9 bases between them. Germline V gives CDR1 KGHSH, CDR2 LQKENI. The CDR3 region is CASSPSTGNTEAFF. CDR3 bases: TGTGCCAGCTCACCTTCAACAGGGAACACTGAAGCTTTCTTT.

The CDR3 coding sequence is TGTGCCAGCAGCTCCCCTATGGACAGGGGGCCATACCGCTCCTACGAGCAGTACTTC. Translated: CASSSPMDRGPYRSYEQYF. The V and J genes are TRBV7-9 and TRBJ2-7, with 11 bases lining up with TRBD1. Germline assignment: CDR1 SEHNR and CDR2 FQNEAQ (reference sequence). V dropped 4 bases and J dropped 0; count of bases not matched to a gene: 14. There are 19 residues in the CDR3.

This clone was detected a few times. The chain couples TRBV6-6 to TRBJ2-7, with 9 bases identical to TRBD1. The V and J ends lost 6 bases and 8 bases, in that order; junction bases with no gene match: 5. Germline CDR1 MNHNY, CDR2 SVGAGI (reference sequence). This CDR3 has 12 amino acids. CDR3 in DNA: TGTGCCAGCAGCTCGGACAGGGGTAAGCAGTACTTC. Its translation is CASSSDRGKQYF.

This chain joins TRBV5-1 and TRBJ1-3; unclear D gene. This CDR3 spans 14 amino acids. Per germline, CDR1 SGHRS and CDR2 YFSETQ. Trimming pared 0 bases from V and 0 bases from J, leaving 4 bases between. CDR3 nucleotides: TGCGCCAGCAGCTTGGGCAGCTCTGGAAACACCATATATTTT. This sequence encodes CASSLGSSGNTIYF.

This clone has more than one count but fewer than ten. The V call is TRBV2, the J call TRBJ2-7; 7 bases match TRBD1. Unmatched junction bases numbered 13, after V lost 8 bases and J lost 0 bases. This CDR3 is 16 amino acids long. CDR1 and CDR2 from the germline V gene are SNHLY and FYNNEI. The CDR3 DNA reads as TGTGCCAGCCGACAGCCGAGGGGACAGAACTCCTACGAGCAGTACTTC. Translated, it gives CASRQPRGQNSYEQYF. Filled out from reference TRBV2 and TRBJ2-7, the complete variable domain reads EPEVTQTPSHQVTQMGQEVILRCVPISNHLYFYWYRQILGQKVEFLVSFYNNEISEKSEIFDDQFSVERPDGSNFTLKIRSTKLEDSAMYFCASRQPRGQNSYEQYFGPGTRLTVT.

This clone was seen more than once but under ten times. The sample contains more than one DNA sequence encoding this CDR3. The J gene is TRBJ2-7, the V gene TRBV5-1, with D perhaps matching TRBD1 (6 bases). The length of the CDR3 is 14 residues. Between the trimmed V and J ends, which lost 4 bases and 2 bases, there was a span of 13 bases. Germline CDR1 reads SGHRS; CDR2 reads YFSETQ. The CDR3 coding sequence is TGCGCCAGCAGCACGGGGACACTTACCTACGAGCAGTACTTC. This sequence encodes CASSTGTLTYEQYF.

The V call is TRBV5-1, the J call TRBJ2-2, with 9 positions matching TRBD2. The length of the CDR3 is 15 residues. J was trimmed by 5 bases and V by 6 bases; bases with no gene match: 8. Germline assignment: CDR1 SGHRS and CDR2 YFSETQ. The CDR3 region is CASTLSGRRTGELFF. DNA of the CDR3: TGCGCCAGCACCCTTAGCGGGAGACGAACCGGGGAGCTGTTTTTT.

This chain uses TRBV6-6 with TRBJ2-3; TRBD2 matches at 8 bases. Germline V gives CDR1 MNHNY, CDR2 SVGAGI (reference sequence). The CDR3 has 12 amino acids. J was trimmed by 5 bases and V by 11 bases; bases with no gene match: 6. The CDR3 nucleotides are TGTGCCTCAGCGGGAGCGGGAGATACGCAGTATTTT. Its translation: CASAGAGDTQYF.

V gene TRBV7-6 combines with J gene TRBJ1-1, with D possibly matching TRBD1 (6 bases). This CDR3 comprises 15 residues. CDR1 and CDR2 (germline): SGHVS, FNYEAQ. Trimming removed 9 bases at V and 3 bases at J, with 20 bases between. CDR3 sequence: CARVRDTLEDTEAFF. The CDR3 bases are TGTGCCAGGGTGCGGGACACCTTGGAGGACACTGAAGCTTTCTTT.